What follows is one T cell receptor (beta chain) and its context. Its antigen remains unidentified. This record belongs to a study of cytomegalovirus exposure and HLA in healthy donors. TCRdb's copy holds only in-frame clones and misses some; the assay was immunoSEQ multiplex PCR. Altogether more than 80,000 clones are present, less than 90% being singletons, with the ten largest covering around 1.7%. Findings of the study overall: Within the approximately 130 validation repertoires, first-cohort TCR clusters tended to co-occur, according to a later analysis.

The CDR3 consists of 15 residues. J lost 2 bases, V lost 5 bases, and 5 bases had no gene match. Germline loops: CDR1 MNHNY, CDR2 SVGAGI (reference sequence). Sequencing was carried out using PBMCs. The receptor comes from a woman between 18 and 30 years old in good health and CMV-seropositive. The chain has TRBV6-6 and TRBJ2-1, with 8 bases fitting TRBD2. For the CDR3, the DNA is TGTGCCAGCAGTCCGAATAGCGGGGCCTACAATGAGCAGTTCTTC. This gives the protein CASSPNSGAYNEQFF.